These 18 T cell receptor beta chains share one sample of origin, sequenced in a study of T cell responses to AZD1222 COVID-19 vaccine. Generated by immunoSEQ multiplex PCR, the TCRdb table keeps only in-frame clones and is missing some. The sample has more than 95,000 clones, almost 95% seen once. The sample here was peripheral blood, taken 28 days after the second AZD1222 dose. The receptor source for this set is an adult who received the AZD1222 COVID-19 vaccine.

This chain joins TRBV7-6 and TRBJ1-6, with a weak D call TRBD1 (5 bases). From germline, CDR1 is SGHVS and CDR2 FNYEAQ. V gave up 5 bases and J gave up 6 bases, with 20 bases separating them. The CDR3 spans 17 residues. The CDR3 sequence: CASSPGPEWGVNSPLHF. The CDR3 bases are TGTGCCAGCAGCCCCGGACCCGAGTGGGGGGTTAATTCACCCCTCCACTTT. Drawing the rest from reference TRBV7-6 and TRBJ1-6, the complete variable domain is GAGVSQSPRYKVTKRGQDVALRCDPISGHVSLYWYRQALGQGPEFLTYFNYEAQQDKSGLPNDRFSAERPEGSISTLTIQRTEQRDSAMYRCASSPGPEWGVNSPLHFGNGTRLTVT.

The chain links TRBV29-1 to TRBJ1-4; tentative D call: TRBD1 (6 bases). This CDR3 has 14 residues. Looked up from germline, CDR1 is SQVTM and CDR2 is ANQGSEA. Trimming left V 7 bases short and J 6 bases short, with 18 bases between. This CDR3 is CSAGSGGGHEKLFF. The CDR3 DNA reads TGCAGCGCCGGGTCCGGAGGGGGGCATGAAAAACTGTTTTTT.

The chain uses TRBV28 and TRBJ2-7, with D possibly being TRBD1 (5 bases). V was trimmed by 2 bases and J by 12 bases, leaving 17 bases between them. This CDR3 region has 13 residues. The germline CDR1 and CDR2 sequences are MDHEN and SYDVKM. This CDR3 reads CASSLGSQGSRYF. The CDR3 DNA is TGTGCCAGCAGTTTAGGGTCTCAGGGATCACGGTACTTC.

This chain joins TRBV7-9 and TRBJ2-1; possible D gene TRBD2, 5 bases. CDR1 is SEHNR, CDR2 FQNEAQ, per germline (reference sequence). The CDR3 extends over 15 amino acids. The V gene lost 0 bases and the J gene lost 2 bases, with 8 bases spanning the gap. The CDR3 coding sequence is TGTGCCAGCAGCTTAGCGAGCGGTGCCTACAATGAGCAGTTCTTC. It specifies CASSLASGAYNEQFF.

The V and J genes are TRBV11-1 and TRBJ2-1; 14 bases fit TRBD2. Losses at the gene ends were 4 bases for V and 7 bases for J; bases not matched to a gene: 6. CDR3 size: 16 residues. Germline CDR1 is SGHAT and CDR2 is FQDESV (reference sequence). Written as DNA, the CDR3 is TGTGCCAGCAGCTCAGCCGGGACTAGCGGGAGAAATGAGCAGTTCTTC. Protein: CASSSAGTSGRNEQFF.

The V and J genes are TRBV19 and TRBJ2-4, with TRBD1 as a possible D gene (6 bases). Germline CDR1 and CDR2: LNHDA and SQIVND (reference sequence). The germline V and J ends were trimmed by 7 bases and 7 bases, with 14 bases remaining between them. The CDR3 is 13 amino acids. Written as DNA, the CDR3 is TGTGCCAGTACTCCACCAGGGGCGAACATTCAGTACTTC. This translates into CASTPPGANIQYF.

The chain is built from TRBV21-1 and TRBJ1-3; TRBD1, as called in the table, went unchecked against the DNA. TRBV21-1 is deemed a pseudogene. This CDR3 region has 15 residues. The CDR3 bases are TGTGCCAGCAGCAAAGGGGACAGGGTTGGAAACACCATATATTTT. Encoded protein: CASSKGDRVGNTIYF.

This chain uses TRBV2 with TRBJ1-2; D gene uncertain. CDR1 and CDR2 from the germline V gene are SNHLY and FYNNEI. V was cut by 7 bases and J by 7 bases, with 7 bases left in between. This CDR3 spans 10 amino acids. CDR3 sequence (DNA): TGTGCCAGCAATGGGTTTGGCTACACCTTC. It is translated as CASNGFGYTF.

V gene TRBV3-1 (or the pseudogene TRBV3-2) combines with J gene TRBJ1-6, with TRBD1 matching over 7 bases. The junction had 10 bases not matched to a gene; V was cut back by 5 bases and J by 6 bases. The CDR3 consists of 16 residues. Germline assignment: CDR1 LGHDT and CDR2 YNNKEL (reference sequence). The CDR3 DNA sequence: TGTGCCAGCAGCGAGGAGGGGGCTTTAGGTAATTCACCCCTCCACTTT. Translation: CASSEEGALGNSPLHF.

The J gene is TRBJ2-1, the V gene TRBV5-4; 8 positions agree with TRBD2. The CDR3 is made up of 15 amino acids. The trim removed 4 bases at V and 10 bases at J, leaving 13 bases unmatched. Germline CDR1 and CDR2: SGHNT and YYREEE (reference sequence). The CDR3 DNA reads as TGTGCCAGCAGCCGCCCAGCGGGAGAGGTAGGCGAGCAGTTCTTC. As protein: CASSRPAGEVGEQFF.

J is TRBJ1-1 and V is TRBV7-9; D gene ambiguous. Per germline, CDR1 SEHNR and CDR2 FQNEAQ (reference sequence). This CDR3 is built from 14 residues. V gave up 2 bases and J gave up 2 bases, with 9 bases separating them. CDR3 sequence (DNA): TGTGCCAGCAGCTTAAGACGGATCAACACTGAAGCTTTCTTT. This codes for CASSLRRINTEAFF.

The rearrangement uses TRBV4-2 and TRBJ2-7, with 8 nucleotides matching TRBD2. CDR3 length equals 16 residues. V lost 0 bases and J lost 2; bases outside the gene matches: 6. Germline CDR1 reads LGHNA; CDR2 reads YNFKEQ. The DNA for the CDR3 is TGTGCCAGCAGCCAAGAAGGAACGGGAGGGGCCTACGAGCAGTACTTC. Translation gives CASSQEGTGGAYEQYF.

The genes are TRBV19 and TRBJ1-4, with D tentatively TRBD1 (5 bases). Between the trimmed V and J ends, which lost 3 bases and 8 bases, there was a span of 13 bases. Germline CDR1 reads LNHDA; CDR2 reads SQIVND (reference sequence). The CDR3 runs to 14 residues. CDR3 DNA: TGTGCCAGTAGTATTATCGACAGCGTGGAAAAACTGTTTTTT. It is translated as CASSIIDSVEKLFF.

CDR3 sequence: CASSPGQYNEQFF. The DNA for the CDR3 is TGTGCCAGCAGTCCGGGACAGTACAATGAGCAGTTCTTC. V gene TRBV7-9 combines with J gene TRBJ2-1; 7 bases line up with TRBD1. This CDR3 comprises 13 residues. J lost 4 bases, V lost 6 bases, and 3 bases had no gene match. Germline CDR1 reads SEHNR; CDR2 reads FQNEAQ (reference sequence). The variable domain in full, completed from reference TRBV7-9 and TRBJ2-1, reads DTGVSQNPRHKITKRGQNVTFRCDPISEHNRLYWYRQTLGQGPEFLTYFQNEAQLEKSRLLSDRFSAERPKGSFSTLEIQRTEQGDSAMYLCASSPGQYNEQFFGPGTRLTVL.

This chain links TRBV5-5 with TRBJ2-7; no clear D. CDR3 length equals 13 residues. V lost 0 bases, J lost 9 bases, and 13 bases lay in between. Germline-derived CDR1 and CDR2 are SGHKS and YYEKEE (reference sequence). CDR3 in DNA: TGTGCCAGCAGCTTGGATCTTGACTTAGGGCAGTACTTC. It yields the protein CASSLDLDLGQYF.

The DNA for the CDR3 is TGTGCCAGCAGCGCAGTAGCGGGAGGACTCACAGATACGCAGTATTTT. It yields the protein CASSAVAGGLTDTQYF. The V and J genes are TRBV9 and TRBJ2-3; TRBD2 matches at 10 bases. Germline V lookup: CDR1 SGDLS, CDR2 YYNGEE. This CDR3 is built from 16 residues. V dropped 3 bases and J dropped 2; count of bases not matched to a gene: 6.

The chain has TRBV5-5 and TRBJ1-1, with unresolved D. Germline V gene lookup returns CDR1 SGHKS and CDR2 YYEKEE (reference sequence). V was clipped by 0 bases and J by 4 bases, with 10 bases between them. The CDR3 has 14 amino acids. CDR3 in amino acids: CASSLGFGGTEAFF. As DNA, the CDR3 is TGTGCCAGCAGCTTGGGCTTCGGCGGCACTGAAGCTTTCTTT.

This sequence joins TRBV5-5 and TRBJ2-1; 15 nucleotides match TRBD2. The trim removed 4 bases at V and 1 base at J, leaving 3 bases unmatched. The CDR3 is 17 amino acids. The V gene's germline CDR1 is SGHKS and CDR2 YYEKEE (reference sequence). CDR3 region: CASSPGLAGGSYNEQFF. Here the CDR3 DNA reads TGTGCCAGCAGCCCGGGACTAGCGGGAGGTTCCTACAATGAGCAGTTCTTC.